This T cell receptor (beta chain) was captured by sequencing in a study of shared clonotypes between healthy human individuals. About the research overall: Used for every donor were three CD4 naive, three CD4 memory, two CD8 naive and one CD8 memory plate.

The CDR3 has 14 amino acids. Trimming stripped 0 bases from V and 3 bases from J, with 9 bases between. Germline lookup yields CDR1 SEHNR and CDR2 FQNEAQ (reference sequence). Here immunoSEQ multiplex PCR was the method, and the copy in TCRdb shows in-frame clones only, minus some. The sample includes 800,000 to 1,200,000 clones, about 80% of them seen just once. Donors included only healthy HIV-negative adults lacking recent acute infections or vaccinations. CD4+ cell separation produced CD45RA+ naive and CD45RA-negative memory subsets. Points on this clone: The antigen remains unidentified. A single base separates this from a much larger clone, so it may be a read error.

The study, taken as a whole, reports: Against clonotypes common to all four donors, non-shared ones had lower generation probabilities.

The chain combines TRBV7-9 with TRBJ2-7; possibly TRBD1 for D (6 bases). This TCR was sampled from a man between 18 and 29 years old in good health. Some clones in this sample may be carry-over from other donors' samples. Sequencing was done on a sample of memory CD4+ T cells from PBMCs. Indicated subset: CD45RA-negative fraction. In nucleotides, the CDR3 is TGTGCCAGCAGCTTAGCGGGGGCGGACTACGAGCAGTACTTC. Residues: CASSLAGADYEQYF.